This T cell receptor (beta chain) was recorded in a study of regulatory T cells in long-lasting Graves disease. General study results and limits: For persistent Graves' patients, TCR diversity was lower than for newly diagnosed ones.

Time point of the sample: newly diagnosed GD, antithyroid drugs for less than 3 months. Researchers made the TCR library from RNA that was extracted from PBMCs. An endocrinology department in Xi'an, China, supplied the patients. With respect to this clonotype: What it recognizes is unknown.

Through Arm-PCR of CDR3 regions and iRepertoire HTBI primers, TCR beta libraries were built. TCRdb called the multiplex PCR reads again in MiXCR, with one record for every CDR3 protein. This table holds roughly 420,000 distinct CDR3 sequences, around 15% found once. These same records also appear under a second study, on T cells in Graves' hyperthyroidism and ophthalmopathy. That report adds: Carried out on the TCR CDR3, a first-round RT-PCR used the HTBI primer set.

The sequencing here drew on peripheral blood mononuclear cells (PBMCs), taken at new diagnosis, from a patient treated with antithyroid drugs. The sequence derives from a woman between 50 and 59 years old with Graves disease.

The DNA for the CDR3 is TGTGCCAGCAGCCGAGCAGGGTTCTGGCTGAGTTATAATTCACCCCTCCACTTT. As protein: CASSRAGFWLSYNSPLHF. This sequence joins TRBV11-2 and TRBJ1-6; tentatively, D is TRBD1 (5 bases). This CDR3 region has 18 residues. V shed 5 bases and J shed 4 bases, with 21 bases lying between them. Germline V CDR1 and CDR2: SGHAT, FQNNGV.